A single sample is the source of the 8 T cell receptor beta chains below, sequenced in a study of blood T cell repertoires in COVID-19. Profiling relied on immunoSEQ multiplex PCR, and the TCRdb table lists in-frame clones only, not all of them. The table has over 20,000 clones, 65% to 90% seen once. The sample comprised peripheral blood. These receptors all stem from a man between 65 and 79 years old with acute or convalescent COVID-19.

The chain has TRBV10-2 and TRBJ2-2; possibly TRBD2 for D (7 bases). The CDR3 has 15 residues. In germline, CDR1 is WSHSY, CDR2 SAAADI. V was cut by 7 bases and J by 3 bases, with 15 bases left in between. The CDR3 sequence: CASISGGFYTGELFF. The CDR3 DNA follows: TGCGCCAGCATATCGGGGGGCTTTTACACCGGGGAGCTGTTTTTT.

The genes are TRBV19 and TRBJ1-5; D unresolved. The CDR3 sequence is 15 residues long. Germline CDR1 reads LNHDA; CDR2 reads SQIVND (reference sequence). Trimming took off 2 bases at V and 0 bases at J, with 8 bases between the two ends. Here the CDR3 DNA reads TGTGCCAGTAGTATAATGTCAGGTAGCAATCAGCCCCAGCATTTT. Its protein product is CASSIMSGSNQPQHF.

V usage is TRBV11-3 and J usage is TRBJ2-5; the match to TRBD2 covers 9 bases. CDR1 and CDR2 (germline): SGHNT, YENEEA. V was pared by 6 bases and J by 4 bases, with 9 bases of the junction left unmatched. This CDR3 spans 15 amino acids. The CDR3 reads CASSFGPRGGETQYF. DNA of the CDR3: TGTGCCAGCAGTTTTGGTCCGCGGGGGGGAGAGACCCAGTACTTC. Complete variable domain (other parts from reference TRBV11-3 and TRBJ2-5): EAGVVQSPRYKIIEKKQPVAFWCNPISGHNTLYWYLQNLGQGPELLIRYENEEAVDDSQLPKDRFSAERLKGVDSTLKIQPAELGDSAVYLCASSFGPRGGETQYFGPGTRLLVL.

V gene TRBV18 combines with J gene TRBJ2-7; maybe TRBD2 (5 bases). The V and J ends lost 3 bases and 6 bases respectively, with 12 bases between them. This CDR3 contains 13 residues. Germline CDR1 KGHSH, CDR2 LQKENI. The CDR3 coding sequence is TGTGCCAGCTCACCGGCGGGTTTGGTCGAGCAGTACTTC. Encoded protein: CASSPAGLVEQYF. Filled out from reference TRBV18 and TRBJ2-7, the complete variable domain reads NAGVMQNPRHLVRRRGQEARLRCSPMKGHSHVYWYRQLPEEGLKFMVYLQKENIIDESGMPKERFSAEFPKEGPSILRIQQVVRGDSAAYFCASSPAGLVEQYFGPGTRLTVT.

The chain employs TRBV27 and TRBJ1-4; D not resolved. This CDR3 is built from 14 residues. Trimming took off 3 bases at V and 4 bases at J, with 9 bases between the two ends. Per the germline V gene, CDR1 is MNHEY and CDR2 is SMNVEV (reference sequence). The CDR3 DNA sequence: TGTGCCAGCAGTTTGTCCTGGAGTAATGAAAAACTGTTTTTT. Translation gives CASSLSWSNEKLFF.

The V and J genes are TRBV19 and TRBJ2-1, with 7 bases matching TRBD1. CDR1 and CDR2 from the germline V gene are LNHDA and SQIVND (reference sequence). The CDR3 totals 15 residues. J lost 9 bases, V lost 3 bases, and 11 bases had no gene match. The CDR3 region is CASSMRGLPPGEQFF. DNA for the CDR3: TGTGCCAGTAGTATGAGGGGGCTCCCACCGGGTGAGCAGTTCTTC.

This chain joins TRBV28 and TRBJ1-5, with TRBD1 matching 11 bases. The junction had 6 bases not matched to a gene; V was cut back by 5 bases and J by 6 bases. CDR1 is MDHEN and CDR2 is SYDVKM in the germline V gene. The CDR3 spans 15 residues. CDR3 coding DNA: TGTGCCAGCAGTACCGGGACAGGGGGATTTCAGCCCCAGCATTTT. This codes for CASSTGTGGFQPQHF.

The V and J genes are TRBV20-1 and TRBJ1-1; D is uncertain. The CDR3 is made up of 11 amino acids. Germline V gives CDR1 DFQATT, CDR2 SNEGSKA (reference sequence). CDR3 residues: CSSTDDTEAFF. As DNA, the CDR3 is TGCAGCTCAACAGACGACACTGAAGCTTTCTTT.